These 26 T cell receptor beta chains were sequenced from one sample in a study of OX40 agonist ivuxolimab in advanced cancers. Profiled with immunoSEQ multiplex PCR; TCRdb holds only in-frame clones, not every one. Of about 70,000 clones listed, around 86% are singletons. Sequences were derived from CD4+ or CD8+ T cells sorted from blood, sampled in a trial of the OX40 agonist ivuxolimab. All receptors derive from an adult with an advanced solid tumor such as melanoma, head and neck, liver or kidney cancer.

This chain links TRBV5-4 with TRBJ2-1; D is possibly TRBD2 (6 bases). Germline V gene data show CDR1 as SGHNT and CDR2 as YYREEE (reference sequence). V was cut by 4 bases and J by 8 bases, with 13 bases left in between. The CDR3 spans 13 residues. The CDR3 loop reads CASSRGLADEQFF. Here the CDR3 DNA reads TGTGCCAGCAGCCGGGGGTTGGCTGATGAGCAGTTCTTC.

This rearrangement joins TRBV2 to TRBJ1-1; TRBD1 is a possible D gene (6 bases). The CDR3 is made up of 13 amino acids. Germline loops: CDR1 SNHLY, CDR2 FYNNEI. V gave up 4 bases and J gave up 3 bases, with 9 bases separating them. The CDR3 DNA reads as TGTGCCAGCAGTGGACAGGTCGACACTGAAGCTTTCTTT. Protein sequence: CASSGQVDTEAFF.

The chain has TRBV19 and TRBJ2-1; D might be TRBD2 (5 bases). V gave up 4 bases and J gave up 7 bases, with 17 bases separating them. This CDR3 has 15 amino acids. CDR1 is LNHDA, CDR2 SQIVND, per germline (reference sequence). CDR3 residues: CASSRWSSTGNEQFF. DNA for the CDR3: TGTGCCAGTAGTAGGTGGAGTTCTACGGGGAATGAGCAGTTCTTC. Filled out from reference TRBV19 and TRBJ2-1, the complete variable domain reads DGGITQSPKYLFRKEGQNVTLSCEQNLNHDAMYWYRQDPGQGLRLIYYSQIVNDFQKGDIAEGYSVSREKKESFPLTVTSAQKNPTAFYLCASSRWSSTGNEQFFGPGTRLTVL.

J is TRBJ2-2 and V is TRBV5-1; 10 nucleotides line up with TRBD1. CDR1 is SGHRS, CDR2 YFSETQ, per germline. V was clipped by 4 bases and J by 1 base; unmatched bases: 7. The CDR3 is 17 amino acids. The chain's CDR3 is CASSPTGTGVNTGELFF. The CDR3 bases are TGCGCCAGCAGCCCGACCGGGACAGGGGTGAACACCGGGGAGCTGTTTTTT.

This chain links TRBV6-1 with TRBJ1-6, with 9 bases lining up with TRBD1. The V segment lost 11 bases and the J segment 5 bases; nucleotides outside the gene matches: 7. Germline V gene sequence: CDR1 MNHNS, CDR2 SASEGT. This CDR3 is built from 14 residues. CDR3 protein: CAGTGTGNNSPLHF. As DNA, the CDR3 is TGTGCCGGCACCGGGACAGGGAATAATTCACCCCTCCACTTT.

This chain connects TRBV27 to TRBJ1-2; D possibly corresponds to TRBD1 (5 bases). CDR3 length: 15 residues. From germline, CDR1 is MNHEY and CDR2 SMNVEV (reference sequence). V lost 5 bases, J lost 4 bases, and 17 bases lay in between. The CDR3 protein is CASSTRLGGGYGYTF. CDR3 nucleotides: TGTGCCAGCAGTACCCGACTGGGGGGTGGCTATGGCTACACCTTC.

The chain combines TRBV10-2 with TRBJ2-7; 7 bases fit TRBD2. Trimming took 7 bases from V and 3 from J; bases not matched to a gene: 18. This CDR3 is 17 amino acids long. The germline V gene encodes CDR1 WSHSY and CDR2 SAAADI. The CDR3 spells CASTHLRRGSSYYEQYF. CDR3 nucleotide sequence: TGCGCCAGCACCCACCTTCGGCGGGGGTCCTCCTACTACGAGCAGTACTTC.

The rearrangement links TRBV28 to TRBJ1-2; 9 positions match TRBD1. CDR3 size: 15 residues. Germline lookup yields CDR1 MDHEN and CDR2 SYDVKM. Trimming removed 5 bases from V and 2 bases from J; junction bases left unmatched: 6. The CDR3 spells CASSRPGTGNYGYTF. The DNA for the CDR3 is TGTGCCAGCAGTCGTCCCGGGACAGGGAACTATGGCTACACCTTC.

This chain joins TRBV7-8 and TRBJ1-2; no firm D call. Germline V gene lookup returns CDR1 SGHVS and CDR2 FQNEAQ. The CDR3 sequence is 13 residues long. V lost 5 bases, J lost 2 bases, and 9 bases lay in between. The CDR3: CASSRDRNYGYTF. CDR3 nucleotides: TGTGCCAGCAGCCGTGACCGGAACTATGGCTACACCTTC.

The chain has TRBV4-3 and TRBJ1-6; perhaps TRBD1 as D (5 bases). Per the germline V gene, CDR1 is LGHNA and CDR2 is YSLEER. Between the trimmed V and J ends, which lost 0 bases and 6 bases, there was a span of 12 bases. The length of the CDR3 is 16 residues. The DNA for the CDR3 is TGCGCCAGCAGCCAAGAGCCCGGGGCCCCTAATTCACCCCTCCACTTT. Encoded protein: CASSQEPGAPNSPLHF.

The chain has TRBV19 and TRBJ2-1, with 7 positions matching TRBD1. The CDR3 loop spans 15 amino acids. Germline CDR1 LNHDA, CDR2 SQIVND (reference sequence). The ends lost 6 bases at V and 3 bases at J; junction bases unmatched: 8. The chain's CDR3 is CASSPRTGFYNEQFF. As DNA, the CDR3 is TGTGCCAGTAGCCCTCGGACAGGTTTCTACAATGAGCAGTTCTTC.

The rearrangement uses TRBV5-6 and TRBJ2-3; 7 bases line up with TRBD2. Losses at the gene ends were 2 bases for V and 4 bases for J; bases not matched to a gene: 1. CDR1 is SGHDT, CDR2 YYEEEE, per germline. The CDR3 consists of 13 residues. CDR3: CASSFRGADTQYF. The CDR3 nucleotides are TGTGCCAGCAGCTTCCGGGGGGCAGATACGCAGTATTTT.

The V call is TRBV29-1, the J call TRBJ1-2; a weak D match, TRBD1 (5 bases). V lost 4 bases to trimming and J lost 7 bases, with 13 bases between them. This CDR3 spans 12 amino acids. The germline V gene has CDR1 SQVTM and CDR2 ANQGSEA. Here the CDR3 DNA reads TGCAGCGTTGGGGGCCGAAGTAGTGGCTACACCTTC. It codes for CSVGGRSSGYTF.

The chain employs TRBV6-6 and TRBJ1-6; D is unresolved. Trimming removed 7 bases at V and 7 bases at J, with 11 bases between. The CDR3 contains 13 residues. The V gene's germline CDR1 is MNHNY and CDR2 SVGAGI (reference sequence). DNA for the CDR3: TGTGCCAGCACCCAACGGGAGAATTCACCCCTCCACTTT. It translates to CASTQRENSPLHF.

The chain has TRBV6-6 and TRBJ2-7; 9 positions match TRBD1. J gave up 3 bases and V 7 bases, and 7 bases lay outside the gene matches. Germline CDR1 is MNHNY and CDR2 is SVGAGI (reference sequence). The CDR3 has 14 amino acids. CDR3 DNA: TGTGCCAGCATTCGAGGGACAGGGCACTACGAGCAGTACTTC. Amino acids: CASIRGTGHYEQYF.

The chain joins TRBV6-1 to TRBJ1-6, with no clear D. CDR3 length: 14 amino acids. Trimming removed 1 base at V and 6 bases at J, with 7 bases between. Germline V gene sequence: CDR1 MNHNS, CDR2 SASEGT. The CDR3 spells CASSEVIVNSPLHF. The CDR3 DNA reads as TGTGCCAGCAGTGAAGTGATCGTTAATTCACCCCTCCACTTT.

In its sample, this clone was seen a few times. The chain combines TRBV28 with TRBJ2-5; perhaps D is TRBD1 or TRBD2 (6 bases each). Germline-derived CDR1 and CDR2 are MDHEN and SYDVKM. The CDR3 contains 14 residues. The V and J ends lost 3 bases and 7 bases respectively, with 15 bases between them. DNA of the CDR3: TGTGCCAGCAGTTTGGATGGCAGGGGAGGGACCCAGTACTTC. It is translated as CASSLDGRGGTQYF.

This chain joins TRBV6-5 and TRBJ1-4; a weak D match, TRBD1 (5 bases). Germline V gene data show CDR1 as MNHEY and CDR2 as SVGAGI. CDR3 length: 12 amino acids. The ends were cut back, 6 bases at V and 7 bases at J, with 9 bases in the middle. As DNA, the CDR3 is TGTGCCAGCAGGGGGGACTTTGAAAAACTGTTTTTT. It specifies CASRGDFEKLFF.

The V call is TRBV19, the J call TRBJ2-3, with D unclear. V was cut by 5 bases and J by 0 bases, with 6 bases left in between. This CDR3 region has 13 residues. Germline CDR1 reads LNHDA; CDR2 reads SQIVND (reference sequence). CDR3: CASSDESTDTQYF. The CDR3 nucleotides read TGTGCCAGTAGTGATGAGAGCACAGATACGCAGTATTTT.

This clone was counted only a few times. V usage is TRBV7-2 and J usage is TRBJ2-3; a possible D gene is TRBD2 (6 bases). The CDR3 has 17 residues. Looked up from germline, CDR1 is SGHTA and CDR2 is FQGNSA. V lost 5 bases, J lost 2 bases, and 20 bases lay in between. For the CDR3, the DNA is TGTGCCAGCAGCCCAAGGGCGGGACGACCCCACACAGATACGCAGTATTTT. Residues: CASSPRAGRPHTDTQYF.

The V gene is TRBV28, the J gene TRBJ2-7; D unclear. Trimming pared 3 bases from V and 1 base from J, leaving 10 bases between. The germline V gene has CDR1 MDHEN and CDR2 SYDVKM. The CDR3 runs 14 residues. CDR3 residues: CASSFKALSYEQYF. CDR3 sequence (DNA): TGTGCCAGCAGTTTCAAGGCCCTATCCTACGAGCAGTACTTC.

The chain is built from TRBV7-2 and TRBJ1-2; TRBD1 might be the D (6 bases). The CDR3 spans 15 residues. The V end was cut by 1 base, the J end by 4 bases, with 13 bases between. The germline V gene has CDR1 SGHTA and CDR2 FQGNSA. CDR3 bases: TGTGCCAGCAGCTTAGATGGGGGGCTAAGCTATGGCTACACCTTC. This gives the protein CASSLDGGLSYGYTF.

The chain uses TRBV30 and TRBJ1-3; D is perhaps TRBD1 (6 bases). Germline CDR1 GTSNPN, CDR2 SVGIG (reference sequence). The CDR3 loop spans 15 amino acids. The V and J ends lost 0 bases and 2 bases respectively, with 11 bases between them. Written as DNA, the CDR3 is TGTGCCTGGAGTGTGGTTTCAGGGGCTGGAAACACCATATATTTT. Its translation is CAWSVVSGAGNTIYF.

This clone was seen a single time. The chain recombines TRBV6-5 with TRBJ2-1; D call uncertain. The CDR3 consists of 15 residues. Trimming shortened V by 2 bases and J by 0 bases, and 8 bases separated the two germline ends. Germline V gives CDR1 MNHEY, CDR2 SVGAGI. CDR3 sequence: CASSYDPSSYNEQFF. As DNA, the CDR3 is TGTGCCAGCAGTTACGACCCCAGCTCCTACAATGAGCAGTTCTTC.

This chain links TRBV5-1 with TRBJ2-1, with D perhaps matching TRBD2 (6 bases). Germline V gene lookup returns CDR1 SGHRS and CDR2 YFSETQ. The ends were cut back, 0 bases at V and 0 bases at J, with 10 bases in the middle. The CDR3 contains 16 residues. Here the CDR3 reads CASSLDGGDSYNEQFF. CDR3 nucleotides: TGCGCCAGCAGCTTGGACGGCGGGGACTCCTACAATGAGCAGTTCTTC. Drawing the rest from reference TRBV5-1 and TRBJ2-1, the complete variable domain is KAGVTQTPRYLIKTRGQQVTLSCSPISGHRSVSWYQQTPGQGLQFLFEYFSETQRNKGNFPGRFSGRQFSNSRSEMNVSTLELGDSALYLCASSLDGGDSYNEQFFGPGTRLTVL.

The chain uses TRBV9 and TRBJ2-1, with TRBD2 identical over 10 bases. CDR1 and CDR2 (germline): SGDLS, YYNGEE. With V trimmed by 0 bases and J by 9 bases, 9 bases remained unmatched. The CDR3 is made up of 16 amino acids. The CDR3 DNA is TGTGCCAGCAGCGTAGACGTCCAGCGGGGGGGCAGTGAGCAGTTCTTC. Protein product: CASSVDVQRGGSEQFF.